The 11 T cell receptor beta chains presented below share a single source sample, sequenced in a study of blood T cell repertoires in COVID-19 (dated by TCRdb to about 2020). Libraries came from the immunoSEQ multiplex PCR assay. Imported from immuneACCESS, the table was reduced by TCRdb to in-frame sequences with V and J called. These copies leave out some clones; in studies compared against another copy, an unresolved V gene accounts for under half, and the cause of the remainder is not known. The sample contains some 150,000 clones, around 83% of them found a single time. The top ten constitute 2% to 3% of the sample. The sequenced material came from peripheral blood. The receptors were gathered from a human donor with acute or convalescent COVID-19. The donor label of this sample is uncertain.

The V gene is TRBV15, the J gene TRBJ1-1; no clear D gene. The germline CDR1 and CDR2 sequences are LNHNV and YYDKDF (reference sequence). CDR3 length equals 14 residues. The V end was cut by 5 bases, the J end by 2 bases, with 12 bases between. The CDR3, as DNA: TGTGCCACCAGCCCTTCCGCGGGTAACACTGAAGCTTTCTTT. Amino acids: CATSPSAGNTEAFF.

V gene TRBV7-2 combines with J gene TRBJ1-3, with D tentatively TRBD1 (6 bases). The CDR3 spans 16 residues. CDR1 is SGHTA, CDR2 FQGNSA, per germline. V lost 1 base and J lost 2, with 12 bases in between. CDR3 DNA sequence: TGTGCCAGCAGCTTAGTGGGCAGGGGAACTGGAAACACCATATATTTT. Residues: CASSLVGRGTGNTIYF.

This chain links TRBV7-9 with TRBJ1-5; D is uncertain. There are 16 residues in the CDR3. Trimming took off 5 bases at V and 3 bases at J, with 17 bases between the two ends. Per germline, CDR1 SEHNR and CDR2 FQNEAQ (reference sequence). For the CDR3, the DNA is TGTGCCAGCAGCCATACTGCCCGGGGAGCCAATCAGCCCCAGCATTTT. Its translation is CASSHTARGANQPQHF.

The chain joins TRBV19 to TRBJ2-1; TRBD2 agrees at 12 bases. The CDR3 totals 17 residues. Trimming took 4 bases from V and 5 from J; bases not matched to a gene: 9. Germline V gene data show CDR1 as LNHDA and CDR2 as SQIVND (reference sequence). The CDR3 is CASSKGASGRVDNEQFF. CDR3 sequence (DNA): TGTGCCAGTAGTAAAGGGGCTAGCGGGAGGGTGGACAATGAGCAGTTCTTC. Full variable domain (missing parts from reference TRBV19 and TRBJ2-1): DGGITQSPKYLFRKEGQNVTLSCEQNLNHDAMYWYRQDPGQGLRLIYYSQIVNDFQKGDIAEGYSVSREKKESFPLTVTSAQKNPTAFYLCASSKGASGRVDNEQFFGPGTRLTVL.

This clone was seen a few times. The V and J genes are TRBV19 and TRBJ1-1; D call uncertain. V was cut by 3 bases and J by 0 bases, with 5 bases left in between. Per germline, CDR1 LNHDA and CDR2 SQIVND (reference sequence). The CDR3 consists of 13 residues. The CDR3, as DNA: TGTGCCAGTAGTATTTTAGTGAACACTGAAGCTTTCTTT. This sequence encodes CASSILVNTEAFF.

V and J are TRBV19 and TRBJ2-6; weak D call: TRBD1 (6 bases). The germline gives CDR1 LNHDA, CDR2 SQIVND (reference sequence). Trimming removed 6 bases at V and 2 bases at J, with 14 bases between. The CDR3 loop spans 16 amino acids. CDR3 residues: CASSPDRPPGANVLTF. DNA of the CDR3: TGTGCCAGTAGCCCGGACAGACCTCCTGGGGCCAACGTCCTGACTTTC.

V gene TRBV14 combines with J gene TRBJ2-3; D possibly corresponds to TRBD1 (5 bases). Between the trimmed V and J ends, which lost 0 bases and 4 bases, there was a span of 17 bases. Per germline, CDR1 SGHDN and CDR2 FVKESK. This CDR3 has 17 residues. The CDR3 nucleotides read TGTGCCAGCAGCCAAGATTGGGGCGAGCCTATGGCAGATACGCAGTATTTT. It yields the protein CASSQDWGEPMADTQYF.

The chain joins TRBV7-3 to TRBJ1-1, with D maybe TRBD1 (5 bases). Germline CDR1 reads SGHTA; CDR2 reads FQGTGA. This CDR3 is 16 amino acids long. With 4 bases removed from V and 3 bases from J, the gap between germline ends came to 18 bases. CDR3 DNA: TGTGCCAGCAGCTCCCTGACTCCCCCGGGGGACACTGAAGCTTTCTTT. Amino acid sequence: CASSSLTPPGDTEAFF.

The chain employs TRBV7-2 and TRBJ2-7, with D possibly matching TRBD1 (5 bases). Germline lookup yields CDR1 SGHTA and CDR2 FQGNSA. The CDR3 consists of 15 residues. The V and J ends lost 3 bases and 4 bases respectively, with 16 bases between them. DNA for the CDR3: TGTGCCAGCAGCTTCGTATCCTCGAAGGGGTACGAGCAGTACGTC. Translated, it gives CASSFVSSKGYEQYV.

The chain is built from TRBV18 and TRBJ2-3; 8 nucleotides agree with TRBD1. Germline lookup yields CDR1 KGHSH and CDR2 LQKENI. V lost 2 bases and J lost 3; bases outside the gene matches: 4. CDR3 size: 15 residues. The CDR3 bases are TGTGCCAGCTCACCATGGCAGGGGGCAACAGATACGCAGTATTTT. Amino acid sequence: CASSPWQGATDTQYF.

V and J are TRBV29-1 and TRBJ2-5; D is possibly TRBD1 (5 bases). There are 16 residues in the CDR3. V lost 1 base and J 5 bases, leaving 20 bases between the germline ends. Germline V gene sequence: CDR1 SQVTM, CDR2 ANQGSEA. This chain's CDR3 is CSVEVGALDSPETQYF. The CDR3 coding sequence is TGCAGCGTTGAAGTTGGAGCGCTAGACAGTCCGGAGACCCAGTACTTC.